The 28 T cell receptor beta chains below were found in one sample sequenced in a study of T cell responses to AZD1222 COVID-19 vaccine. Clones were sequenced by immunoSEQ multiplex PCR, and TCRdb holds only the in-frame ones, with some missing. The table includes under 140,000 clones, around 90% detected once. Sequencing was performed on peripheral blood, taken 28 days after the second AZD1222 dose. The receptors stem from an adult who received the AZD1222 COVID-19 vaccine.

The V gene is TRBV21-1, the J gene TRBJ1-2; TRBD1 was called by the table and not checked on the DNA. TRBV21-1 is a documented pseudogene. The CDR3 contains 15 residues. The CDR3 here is CASSKVQGASYGYTF. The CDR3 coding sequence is TGTGCCAGCAGCAAAGTCCAGGGGGCGAGCTATGGCTACACCTTC.

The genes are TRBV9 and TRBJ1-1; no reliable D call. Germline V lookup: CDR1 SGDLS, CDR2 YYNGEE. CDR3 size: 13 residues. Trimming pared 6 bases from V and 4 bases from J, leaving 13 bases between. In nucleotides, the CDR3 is TGTGCCAGCACCCCATGGGAAGCCACTGAAGCTTTCTTT. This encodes CASTPWEATEAFF.

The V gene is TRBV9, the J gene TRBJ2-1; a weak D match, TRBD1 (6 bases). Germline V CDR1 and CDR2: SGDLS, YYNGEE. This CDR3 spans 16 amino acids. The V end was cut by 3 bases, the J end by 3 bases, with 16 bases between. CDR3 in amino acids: CASSASGTILYNEQFF. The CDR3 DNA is TGTGCCAGCAGCGCCTCCGGGACAATTCTCTACAATGAGCAGTTCTTC.

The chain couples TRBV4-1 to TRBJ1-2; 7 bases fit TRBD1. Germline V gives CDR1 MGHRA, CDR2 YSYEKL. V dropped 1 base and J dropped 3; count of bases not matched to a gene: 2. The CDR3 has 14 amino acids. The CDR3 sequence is CASSQGTGDYGYTF. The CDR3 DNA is TGCGCCAGCAGCCAAGGGACAGGAGACTATGGCTACACCTTC.

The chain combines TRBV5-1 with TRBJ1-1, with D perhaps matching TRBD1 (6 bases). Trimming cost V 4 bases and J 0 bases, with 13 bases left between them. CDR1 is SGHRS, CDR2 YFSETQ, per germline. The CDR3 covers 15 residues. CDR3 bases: TGCGCCAGCAGCCAGACAGGTTTCTTGAACACTGAAGCTTTCTTT. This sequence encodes CASSQTGFLNTEAFF.

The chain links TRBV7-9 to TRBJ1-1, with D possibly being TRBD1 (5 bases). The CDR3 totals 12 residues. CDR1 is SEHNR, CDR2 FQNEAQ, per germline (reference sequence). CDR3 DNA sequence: TGTGGTGTGGGGCTCGGTGACACTGAAGCTTTCTTT. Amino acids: CGVGLGDTEAFF.

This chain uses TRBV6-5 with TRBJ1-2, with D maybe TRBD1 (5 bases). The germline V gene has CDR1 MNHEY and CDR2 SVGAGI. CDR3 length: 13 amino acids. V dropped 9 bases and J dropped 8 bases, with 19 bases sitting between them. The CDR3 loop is CASRRGLSGGYTF. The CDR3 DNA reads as TGTGCCAGTCGACGGGGCCTTTCTGGGGGCTACACCTTC.

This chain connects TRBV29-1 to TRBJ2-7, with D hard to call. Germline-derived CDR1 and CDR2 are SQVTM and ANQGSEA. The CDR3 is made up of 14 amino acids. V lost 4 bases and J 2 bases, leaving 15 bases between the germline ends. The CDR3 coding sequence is TGCAGCGTTGCGGTTCGTGCCAGCGCCTACGAGCAGTACTTC. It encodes CSVAVRASAYEQYF.

The CDR3 DNA sequence: TGTGCCAGTAGTAACCCGACGGTTTCTGGCTACACCTTC. Translating it yields CASSNPTVSGYTF. The gene calls are TRBV19 and TRBJ1-2; no definite D call. Per the germline V gene, CDR1 is LNHDA and CDR2 is SQIVND (reference sequence). The V end lost 4 bases, the J end lost 7 bases, and 13 bases lay between the germline ends. This CDR3 spans 13 amino acids.

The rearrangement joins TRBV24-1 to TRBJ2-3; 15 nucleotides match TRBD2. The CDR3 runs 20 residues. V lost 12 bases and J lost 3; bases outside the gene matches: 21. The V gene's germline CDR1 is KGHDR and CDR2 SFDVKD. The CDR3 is CAATVTGLAGGPSGTDTQYF. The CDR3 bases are TGTGCCGCAACAGTGACTGGACTAGCGGGAGGGCCCTCAGGTACAGATACGCAGTATTTT.

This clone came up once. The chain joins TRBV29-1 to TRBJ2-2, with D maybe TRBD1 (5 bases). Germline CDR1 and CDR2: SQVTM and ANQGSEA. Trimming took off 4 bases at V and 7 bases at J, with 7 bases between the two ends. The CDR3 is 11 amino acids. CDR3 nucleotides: TGCAGCGTTGGGCAGGGCGGGGAGCTGTTTTTT. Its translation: CSVGQGGELFF.

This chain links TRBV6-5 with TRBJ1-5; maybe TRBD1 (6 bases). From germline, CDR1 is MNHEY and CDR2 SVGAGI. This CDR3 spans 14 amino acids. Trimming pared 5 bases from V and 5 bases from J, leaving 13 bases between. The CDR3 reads CASSKSGVYQPQHF. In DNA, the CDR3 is TGTGCCAGCAGTAAATCAGGGGTCTATCAGCCCCAGCATTTT.

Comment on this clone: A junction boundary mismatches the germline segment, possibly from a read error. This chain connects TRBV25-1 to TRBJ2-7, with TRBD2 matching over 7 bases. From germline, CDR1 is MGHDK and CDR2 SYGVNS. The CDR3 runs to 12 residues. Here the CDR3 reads CASSAGGGTLHF. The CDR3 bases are TGTGCCAGCAGTGCGGGGGGTGGGACTCTACACTTC.

The CDR3 DNA reads as TGTGCCAGCAGCCAAGGCCTGAAGAACACTGAAGCTTTCTTT. As protein: CASSQGLKNTEAFF. The chain has TRBV3-1 (or the pseudogene TRBV3-2) and TRBJ1-1; no clear D. Trimming removed 1 base from V and 1 base from J, with 7 bases in between. This CDR3 is built from 14 residues. In germline, CDR1 is LGHDT, CDR2 YNNKEL (reference sequence).

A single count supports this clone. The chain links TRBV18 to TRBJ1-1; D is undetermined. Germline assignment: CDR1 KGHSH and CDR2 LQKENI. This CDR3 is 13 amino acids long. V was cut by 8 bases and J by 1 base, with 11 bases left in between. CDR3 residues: CASLEGRNTEAFF. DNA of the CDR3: TGTGCCAGCCTAGAGGGTCGGAACACTGAAGCTTTCTTT.

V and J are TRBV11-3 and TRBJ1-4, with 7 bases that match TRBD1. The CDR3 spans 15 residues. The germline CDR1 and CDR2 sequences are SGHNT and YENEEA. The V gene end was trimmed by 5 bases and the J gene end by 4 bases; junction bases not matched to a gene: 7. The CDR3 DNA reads TGTGCCAGCAGCCCTCCGGGACAGATTAATGAAAAACTGTTTTTT. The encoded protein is CASSPPGQINEKLFF.

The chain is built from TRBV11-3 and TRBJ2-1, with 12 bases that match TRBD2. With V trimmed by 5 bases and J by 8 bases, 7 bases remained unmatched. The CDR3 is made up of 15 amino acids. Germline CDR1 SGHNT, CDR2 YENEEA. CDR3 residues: CASSTPSGGADEQFF. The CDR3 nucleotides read TGTGCCAGCAGCACCCCTAGCGGGGGGGCTGATGAGCAGTTCTTC.

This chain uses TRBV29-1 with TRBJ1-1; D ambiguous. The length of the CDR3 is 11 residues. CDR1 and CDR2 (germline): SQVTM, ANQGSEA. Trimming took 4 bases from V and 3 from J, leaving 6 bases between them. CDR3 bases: TGCAGCGTTGGCAGGTACACTGAAGCTTTCTTT. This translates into CSVGRYTEAFF.

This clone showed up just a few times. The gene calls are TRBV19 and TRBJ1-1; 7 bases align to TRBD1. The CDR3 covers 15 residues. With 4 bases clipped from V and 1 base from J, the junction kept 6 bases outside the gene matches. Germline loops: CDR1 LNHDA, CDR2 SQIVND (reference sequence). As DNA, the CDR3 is TGTGCCAGTAGTAGTCGCGGGACAGAGAACACTGAAGCTTTCTTT. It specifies CASSSRGTENTEAFF.

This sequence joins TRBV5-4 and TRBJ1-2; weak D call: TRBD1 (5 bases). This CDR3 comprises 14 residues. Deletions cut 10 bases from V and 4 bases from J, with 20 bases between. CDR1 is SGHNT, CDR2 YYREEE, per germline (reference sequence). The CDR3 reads CAAAAGTASYGYTF. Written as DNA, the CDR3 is TGTGCCGCAGCCGCCGGGACCGCCTCCTATGGCTACACCTTC.

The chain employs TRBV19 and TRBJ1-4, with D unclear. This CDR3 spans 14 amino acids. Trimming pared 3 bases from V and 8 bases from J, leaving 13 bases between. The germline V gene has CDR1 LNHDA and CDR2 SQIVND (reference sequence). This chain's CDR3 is CASSMRLEREKLFF. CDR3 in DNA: TGTGCCAGTAGTATGCGGCTCGAAAGGGAAAAACTGTTTTTT.

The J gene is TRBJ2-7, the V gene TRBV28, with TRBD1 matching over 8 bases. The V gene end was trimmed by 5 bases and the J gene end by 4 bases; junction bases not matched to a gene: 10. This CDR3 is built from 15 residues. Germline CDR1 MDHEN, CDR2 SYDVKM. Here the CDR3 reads CASSVRAGGLYEQYF. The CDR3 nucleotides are TGTGCCAGCAGTGTCAGGGCAGGGGGCTTGTACGAGCAGTACTTC.

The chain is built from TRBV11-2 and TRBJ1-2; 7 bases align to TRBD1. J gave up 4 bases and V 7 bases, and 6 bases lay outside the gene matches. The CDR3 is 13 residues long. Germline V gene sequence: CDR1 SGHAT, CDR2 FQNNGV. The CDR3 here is CASTLRQGYGYTF. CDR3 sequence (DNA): TGTGCCAGCACCCTCCGACAGGGCTATGGCTACACCTTC.

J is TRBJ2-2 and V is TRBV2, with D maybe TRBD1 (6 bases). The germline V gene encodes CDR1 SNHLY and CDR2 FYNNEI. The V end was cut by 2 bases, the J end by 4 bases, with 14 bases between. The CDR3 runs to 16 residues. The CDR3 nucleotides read TGTGCCAGCAGTGAACAGGGGCCCCGTTCCACCGGGGAGCTGTTTTTT. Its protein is CASSEQGPRSTGELFF.

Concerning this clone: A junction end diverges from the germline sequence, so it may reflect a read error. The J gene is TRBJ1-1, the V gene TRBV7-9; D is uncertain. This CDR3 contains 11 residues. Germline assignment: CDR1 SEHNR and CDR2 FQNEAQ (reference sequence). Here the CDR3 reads CVTRAGTEAFF. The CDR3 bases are TGCGTCACCCGAGCGGGCACTGAAGCTTTCTTT.

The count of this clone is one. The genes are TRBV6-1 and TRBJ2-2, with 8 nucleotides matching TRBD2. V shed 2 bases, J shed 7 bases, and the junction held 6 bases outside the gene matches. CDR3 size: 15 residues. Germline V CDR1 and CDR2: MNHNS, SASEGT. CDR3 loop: CASSEYGRASGELFF. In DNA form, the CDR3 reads TGTGCCAGCAGTGAATACGGGAGGGCCAGCGGGGAGCTGTTTTTT.

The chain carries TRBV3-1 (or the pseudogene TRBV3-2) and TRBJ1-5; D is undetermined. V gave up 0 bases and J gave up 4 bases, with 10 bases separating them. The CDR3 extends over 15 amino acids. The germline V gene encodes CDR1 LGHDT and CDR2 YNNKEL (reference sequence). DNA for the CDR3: TGTGCCAGCAGCCAAGATGCGACGGCGAATCAGCCCCAGCATTTT. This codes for CASSQDATANQPQHF.

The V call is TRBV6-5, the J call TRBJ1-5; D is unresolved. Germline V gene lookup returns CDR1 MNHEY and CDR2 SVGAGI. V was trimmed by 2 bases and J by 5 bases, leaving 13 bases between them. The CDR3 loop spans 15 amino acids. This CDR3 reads CASSYETKVDQPQHF. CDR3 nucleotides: TGTGCCAGCAGTTACGAGACAAAGGTTGATCAGCCCCAGCATTTT.